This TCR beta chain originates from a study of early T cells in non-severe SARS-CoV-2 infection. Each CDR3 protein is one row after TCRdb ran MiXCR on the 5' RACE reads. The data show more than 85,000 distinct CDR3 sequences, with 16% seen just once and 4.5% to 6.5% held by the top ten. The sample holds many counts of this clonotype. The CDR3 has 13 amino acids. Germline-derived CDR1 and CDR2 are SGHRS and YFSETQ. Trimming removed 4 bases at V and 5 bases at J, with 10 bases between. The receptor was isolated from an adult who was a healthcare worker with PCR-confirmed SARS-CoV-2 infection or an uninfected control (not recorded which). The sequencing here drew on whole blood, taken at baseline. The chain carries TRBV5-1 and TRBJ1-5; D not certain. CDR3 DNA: TGCGCCAGCAGCCTAGGAAGGGATCAGCCCCAGCATTTT. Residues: CASSLGRDQPQHF.